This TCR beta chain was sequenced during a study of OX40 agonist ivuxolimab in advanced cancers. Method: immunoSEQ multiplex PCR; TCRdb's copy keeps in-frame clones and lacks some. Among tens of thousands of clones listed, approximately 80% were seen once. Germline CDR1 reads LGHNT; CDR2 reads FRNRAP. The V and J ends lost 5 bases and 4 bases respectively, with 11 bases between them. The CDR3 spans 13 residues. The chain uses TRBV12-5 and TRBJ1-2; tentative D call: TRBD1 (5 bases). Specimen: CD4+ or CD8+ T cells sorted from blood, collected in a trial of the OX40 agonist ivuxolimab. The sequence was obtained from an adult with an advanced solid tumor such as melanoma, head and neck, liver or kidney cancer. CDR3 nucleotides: TGTGCTAGTGGTGGAACAGGTGCCTATGGCTACACCTTC. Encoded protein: CASGGTGAYGYTF. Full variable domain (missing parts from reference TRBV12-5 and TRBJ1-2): DARVTQTPRHKVTEMGQEVTMRCQPILGHNTVFWYRQTMMQGLELLAYFRNRAPLDDSGMPKDRFSAEMPDATLATLKIQPSEPRDSAVYFCASGGTGAYGYTFGSGTRLTVV.